Following are 19 T cell receptor beta chains from one sample sequenced in a study of blood T cell repertoires in COVID-19. Assay: immunoSEQ multiplex PCR; the TCRdb copy retains only in-frame clones and omits some. The sample records approximately 140,000 clones, 80% to 85% being singletons. The sample taken for sequencing was PBMCs or T cells enriched from blood (not recorded which). The receptors were sampled from a woman between 45 and 60 years old who had been exposed to COVID-19.

The sample holds a few counts of this clone. V usage is TRBV6-5 and J usage is TRBJ2-7; 8 bases map to TRBD1. V gave up 3 bases and J gave up 5 bases; unmatched junction bases: 6. This CDR3 is built from 14 residues. Per the germline V gene, CDR1 is MNHEY and CDR2 is SVGAGI. The CDR3 DNA reads TGTGCCAGCAGTTATCAGGGGGCCCGAGACGAGCAGTACTTC. This sequence encodes CASSYQGARDEQYF.

The chain has TRBV6-5 and TRBJ2-7; D not resolved. Germline V gives CDR1 MNHEY, CDR2 SVGAGI. Trimming removed 2 bases at V and 2 bases at J, with 10 bases between. The CDR3 loop spans 14 amino acids. This CDR3 is CASSYGRKPYEQYF. The CDR3 DNA reads as TGTGCCAGCAGTTACGGTCGCAAGCCCTACGAGCAGTACTTC.

The J gene is TRBJ2-3, the V gene TRBV15; 9 bases agree with TRBD1. Germline V gives CDR1 LNHNV, CDR2 YYDKDF (reference sequence). Trimming at V came to 5 bases and at J to 3 bases, leaving 12 bases not matched to a gene. This CDR3 is 17 amino acids long. The CDR3 sequence: CATSATGTGLLTDTQYF. CDR3 coding DNA: TGTGCCACCAGCGCTACCGGGACAGGGCTACTGACAGATACGCAGTATTTT.

Here the CDR3 reads CASSLGGPRGRAGADTQYF. CDR3 nucleotide sequence: TGTGCCAGTAGCCTAGGCGGACCAAGAGGCAGGGCCGGCGCAGATACGCAGTATTTT. The V gene is TRBV19, the J gene TRBJ2-3, with D perhaps matching TRBD1 (5 bases). V was cut by 6 bases and J by 4 bases, with 29 bases left in between. Looked up from germline, CDR1 is LNHDA and CDR2 is SQIVND (reference sequence). CDR3 length: 19 amino acids.

The rearrangement uses TRBV7-8 and TRBJ2-7, with TRBD1 as a possible D gene (7 bases). In germline, CDR1 is SGHVS, CDR2 FQNEAQ. The CDR3 covers 13 residues. V gave up 4 bases and J gave up 4 bases, with 11 bases separating them. Here the CDR3 reads CASSSQGGYEQYF. CDR3 nucleotides: TGTGCCAGCAGCTCCCAGGGGGGATACGAGCAGTACTTC.

The chain couples TRBV7-9 to TRBJ2-7, with 8 positions matching TRBD1. Per germline, CDR1 SEHNR and CDR2 FQNEAQ (reference sequence). The CDR3 is 15 residues long. Losses at the gene ends were 3 bases for V and 5 bases for J; bases not matched to a gene: 9. The CDR3 sequence: CASSFMSGGFDEQYF. The CDR3 nucleotides read TGTGCCAGCAGCTTTATGTCAGGGGGCTTCGACGAGCAGTACTTC.

The V call is TRBV25-1, the J call TRBJ1-1; D is unresolved. V dropped 7 bases and J dropped 5 bases, with 14 bases sitting between them. The CDR3 is 13 amino acids. Per germline, CDR1 MGHDK and CDR2 SYGVNS. Here the CDR3 reads CASTSEVQTEAFF. In DNA form, the CDR3 reads TGTGCCAGCACTAGTGAGGTCCAGACTGAAGCTTTCTTT. Supplemented by reference TRBV25-1 and TRBJ1-1, the full variable domain reads EADIYQTPRYLVIGTGKKITLECSQTMGHDKMYWYQQDPGMELHLIHYSYGVNSTEKGDLSSESTVSRIRTEHFPLTLESARPSHTSQYLCASTSEVQTEAFFGQGTRLTVV.

The chain couples TRBV7-9 to TRBJ2-1, with 8 bases that match TRBD2. The CDR3 spans 17 residues. The germline CDR1 and CDR2 sequences are SEHNR and FQNEAQ (reference sequence). V was pared by 5 bases and J by 5 bases, with 14 bases of the junction left unmatched. CDR3 in DNA: TGTGCCAGCAGCCCCAAGATTCGACTAGCGCCCCACAATGAGCAGTTCTTC. It is translated as CASSPKIRLAPHNEQFF. The whole variable domain, filled in from reference TRBV7-9 and TRBJ2-1, reads DTGVSQNPRHKITKRGQNVTFRCDPISEHNRLYWYRQTLGQGPEFLTYFQNEAQLEKSRLLSDRFSAERPKGSFSTLEIQRTEQGDSAMYLCASSPKIRLAPHNEQFFGPGTRLTVL.

The chain is built from TRBV7-8 and TRBJ2-1; TRBD2 might be the D (6 bases). There are 15 residues in the CDR3. The germline gives CDR1 SGHVS, CDR2 FQNEAQ. V was trimmed by 1 base and J by 6 bases, leaving 13 bases between them. The CDR3 region has the DNA TGTGCCAGCAGCTTAGAGGAGGGGTCGTTCAATGAGCAGTTCTTC. This sequence encodes CASSLEEGSFNEQFF.

The chain has TRBV6-2 or TRBV6-3 and TRBJ1-6, with 12 bases aligning to TRBD1. The CDR3 covers 14 residues. Germline trimming cut 5 bases from V and 10 bases from J; bases unmatched to any gene: 3. The V gene's germline CDR1 is MNHEY and CDR2 SVGEGT. As DNA, the CDR3 is TGTGCCAGCAGTGGGGACAGGGGGCGATCACCCCTCCACTTT. It specifies CASSGDRGRSPLHF.

The chain employs TRBV13 and TRBJ1-4; possible D gene TRBD1, 6 bases. The CDR3 is 14 amino acids. Germline V gives CDR1 PRHDT, CDR2 FYEKMQ (reference sequence). Trimming cost V 4 bases and J 5 bases, with 11 bases left between them. CDR3 amino acids: CASSWQGQNEKLFF. The CDR3 DNA reads as TGTGCCAGCAGCTGGCAGGGACAAAATGAAAAACTGTTTTTT.

The rearrangement joins TRBV4-3 to TRBJ2-2; 8 bases are a match to TRBD2. The germline gives CDR1 LGHNA, CDR2 YSLEER. The CDR3 runs 16 residues. V dropped 5 bases and J dropped 3; count of bases not matched to a gene: 8. The CDR3 is CASSGGSGGDTGELFF. DNA of the CDR3: TGCGCCAGCAGCGGGGGGTCGGGAGGGGACACCGGGGAGCTGTTTTTT.

The chain joins TRBV13 to TRBJ1-5, with TRBD1 matching 7 bases. V gave up 5 bases and J gave up 5 bases; unmatched junction bases: 9. Germline V CDR1 and CDR2: PRHDT, FYEKMQ (reference sequence). The CDR3 runs to 15 residues. CDR3 in amino acids: CASSRTGAGDQPQHF. The CDR3 DNA reads as TGTGCCAGCAGCCGTACAGGGGCGGGTGATCAGCCCCAGCATTTT.

The chain joins TRBV9 to TRBJ1-3; D not certain. Germline CDR1 SGDLS, CDR2 YYNGEE. V gave up 0 bases and J gave up 2 bases, with 15 bases separating them. The CDR3 covers 17 residues. Here the CDR3 DNA reads TGTGCCAGCAGCGTAGAAGTGCCGGGGTTCCCTGGAAACACCATATATTTT. It translates to CASSVEVPGFPGNTIYF.

V usage is TRBV27 and J usage is TRBJ1-2, with 8 bases that match TRBD1. V trimming: 6 bases; J trimming: 0 bases; junction bases outside the gene matches: 9. Looked up from germline, CDR1 is MNHEY and CDR2 is SMNVEV (reference sequence). The CDR3 contains 16 residues. The CDR3 nucleotides read TGTGCCAGCAGCCTGGACAGGGAGCCTTCTAACTATGGCTACACCTTC. Translation gives CASSLDREPSNYGYTF.

The chain joins TRBV7-8 to TRBJ2-1; D gene unclear. This CDR3 comprises 15 residues. V shed 3 bases and J shed 7 bases, with 16 bases lying between them. The germline gives CDR1 SGHVS, CDR2 FQNEAQ. The CDR3 bases are TGTGCCAGCAGCTTGAGGTGGAGCTCGCGGAATGAGCAGTTCTTC. Residues: CASSLRWSSRNEQFF.

This clone was picked up one time. The chain uses TRBV5-1 and TRBJ2-5; 7 nucleotides match TRBD2. The CDR3 extends over 15 amino acids. The ends lost 4 bases at V and 3 bases at J; junction bases unmatched: 9. CDR1 and CDR2 (germline): SGHRS, YFSETQ. The CDR3 here is CASSRWAGDEETQYF. The CDR3 DNA is TGCGCCAGCAGCAGATGGGCGGGGGACGAAGAGACCCAGTACTTC.

This chain uses TRBV5-6 with TRBJ1-1; the D gene is possibly TRBD1 (5 bases). The CDR3 sequence is 14 residues long. Germline-derived CDR1 and CDR2 are SGHDT and YYEEEE. Trimming cost V 2 bases and J 2 bases, with 10 bases left between them. CDR3: CASSLRGPNTEAFF. The CDR3 bases are TGTGCCAGCAGCTTAAGGGGTCCTAACACTGAAGCTTTCTTT.

The V call is TRBV19, the J call TRBJ1-5, with D perhaps matching TRBD1 (6 bases). Germline CDR1 reads LNHDA; CDR2 reads SQIVND (reference sequence). The V end lost 4 bases, the J end lost 9 bases, and 10 bases lay between the germline ends. This CDR3 is built from 12 residues. For the CDR3, the DNA is TGTGCCAGTAGTACACAGGGTCCGCCCCAGCATTTT. Residues: CASSTQGPPQHF.